This TCR beta chain was observed in a study of control samples from healthy donors and cancer patients. Assay: immunoSEQ multiplex PCR; the TCRdb copy retains only in-frame clones and omits some. The sample includes about 170,000 clones, about nine tenths of them seen just once. The germline V and J ends were trimmed by 4 bases and 6 bases, with 9 bases remaining between them. CDR3 length: 12 residues. Germline V gene lookup returns CDR1 KGHSH and CDR2 LQKENI. This chain joins TRBV18 and TRBJ1-1; no clear D gene. This clonotype was sampled from a woman aged 30 to 39 in good health. Sample: blood. Here the CDR3 reads CASSQGGAEAFF. The CDR3 DNA reads as TGTGCCAGCTCACAGGGAGGAGCTGAAGCTTTCTTT.